This T cell receptor (beta chain) was sequenced during a study of blood T cells in healthy people across ages. On this clonotype: No antigen is known for it.

The CDR3 has 13 amino acids. Between the trimmed V and J ends, which lost 1 base and 11 bases, there was a span of 17 bases. CDR1 and CDR2 from the germline V gene are DFQATT and SNEGSKA (reference sequence). Through a sample-barcoded 5' primer and a J-beta primer mix, a second PCR was run for about 6 to 11 cycles. Each CDR3 protein gets one entry after TCRdb re-called the 5' RACE reads with MiXCR. The table has some 1.5 million distinct CDR3 sequences, roughly 30% seen once. Study-wide results and limits: Naive T cell percentage showed a strong correlation with TCR beta diversity.

The clonotype comes from a woman in her twenties or thirties in good health. Material for sequencing was blood. The V call is TRBV20-1, the J call TRBJ2-5; D is unresolved. The CDR3 protein is CSARATLYNEQYF. The CDR3, as DNA: TGCAGTGCTAGAGCGACTCTATACAATGAGCAGTACTTC.